Below, 8 T cell receptor beta chains from the same sample are listed, as sequenced in a study of blood T cell repertoires in COVID-19. Using immunoSEQ multiplex PCR, the repertoire was profiled, and TCRdb retains in-frame clones only, with some absent. The sample holds under 400,000 clones, approximately 88% seen once. The specimen was peripheral blood. Receptors were obtained from a woman aged 30 to 39 with COVID-19, enrolled during active disease.

The chain carries TRBV12-3 or TRBV12-4 and TRBJ1-1, with D tentatively TRBD1 (6 bases). With 6 bases removed from V and 5 bases from J, the gap between germline ends came to 13 bases. The CDR3 covers 13 residues. CDR3 region: CASSRKGGTEAFF. Written as DNA, the CDR3 is TGTGCCAGCAGCAGGAAGGGGGGGACTGAAGCTTTCTTT.

The V gene is TRBV15, the J gene TRBJ1-5; tentatively, D is TRBD1 (6 bases). The germline V and J ends were trimmed by 5 bases and 0 bases, with 26 bases remaining between them. The CDR3 runs to 20 residues. CDR1 and CDR2 (germline): LNHNV, YYDKDF (reference sequence). The CDR3 reads CATSPRGGPPRNYSNQPQHF. For the CDR3, the DNA is TGTGCCACCAGCCCGCGGGGGGGGCCTCCTCGAAATTATAGCAATCAGCCCCAGCATTTT.

To note about this clone: The junction departs from the called germline gene at one end, perhaps through a read error. This rearrangement joins TRBV5-4 to TRBJ2-3; unclear D gene. Germline V gene data show CDR1 as SGHNT and CDR2 as YYREEE (reference sequence). The CDR3 runs 14 residues. DNA for the CDR3: TGTGCCAGCAGCTCCCGACGGAGCATAGATACGCAGTATTTT. It yields the protein CASSSRRSIDTQYF.

CDR3 in amino acids: CASSLVGGSTEAFF. CDR3 nucleotide sequence: TGCGCCAGCAGCTTGGTGGGGGGAAGTACTGAAGCTTTCTTT. The rearrangement links TRBV5-1 to TRBJ1-1, with TRBD1 as a possible D gene (5 bases). Germline assignment: CDR1 SGHRS and CDR2 YFSETQ. The CDR3 covers 14 residues. V dropped 0 bases and J dropped 5 bases, with 11 bases sitting between them.

The chain has TRBV18 and TRBJ2-3, with D perhaps matching TRBD1 (5 bases). The V end was cut by 1 base, the J end by 2 bases, with 10 bases between. Germline CDR1 KGHSH, CDR2 LQKENI. The CDR3 runs 15 residues. The CDR3 is CASSPRQGVTDTQYF. In nucleotides, the CDR3 is TGTGCCAGCTCACCACGCCAGGGCGTCACAGATACGCAGTATTTT.

This chain joins TRBV27 and TRBJ1-5, with 10 bases identical to TRBD1. The CDR3 contains 19 residues. Germline lookup yields CDR1 MNHEY and CDR2 SMNVEV (reference sequence). Trimming took 5 bases from V and 0 from J; bases not matched to a gene: 13. The CDR3 region has the DNA TGTGCCAGCAGTCCAATGGGACAGGGGCGGAGGTATAGCAATCAGCCCCAGCATTTT. Protein: CASSPMGQGRRYSNQPQHF.

The chain employs TRBV9 and TRBJ1-2, with unresolved D. The CDR3 is 15 amino acids. In germline, CDR1 is SGDLS, CDR2 YYNGEE. The germline V and J ends were trimmed by 0 bases and 0 bases, with 9 bases remaining between them. CDR3 coding DNA: TGTGCCAGCAGCGTAGCTCTTTCAGCTAACTATGGCTACACCTTC. Translation gives CASSVALSANYGYTF.

The chain joins TRBV6-2 or TRBV6-3 to TRBJ2-1; 7 bases are a match to TRBD1. With 5 bases clipped from V and 2 bases from J, the junction kept 9 bases outside the gene matches. From germline, CDR1 is MNHEY and CDR2 SVGEGT. This CDR3 is 16 amino acids long. CDR3 sequence: CASSANPDRAYNEQFF. The CDR3 coding sequence is TGTGCCAGCAGTGCTAACCCCGACAGGGCCTACAATGAGCAGTTCTTC.